The 20 T cell receptor beta chains presented below share a single source sample, sequenced in a study of T cells in Graves' hyperthyroidism and ophthalmopathy (dated by TCRdb to between 2018 and 2020). To prepare the library, multiplex PCR was applied. The reads were generated on an Illumina HiSeq 2000. The TCR beta CDR3 regions were amplified from the RNA transcripts. The TCR CDR3 was subjected to a first round of RT-PCR using the HTBI primer set and the Qiagen OneStep RT-PCR kit. In TCRdb, the public reads were trimmed at Q25 with fastp and aligned with MiXCR, with productive beta chains retained. Records with the same CDR3 protein are collapsed into one entry carrying the most frequent genes and DNA. The sample table holds about 520,000 distinct CDR3 sequences, of which roughly 24% were seen once. The ten largest clones add up to around 11% of the sample. The sample consisted of blood. Receptors were obtained from a woman aged 30 to 39 with Graves' ophthalmopathy.

This clonotype has ten or more counts. The rearrangement joins TRBV7-8 to TRBJ1-1, with D perhaps matching TRBD1 (5 bases). The V gene lost 5 bases and the J gene lost 3 bases, with 16 bases spanning the gap. CDR1 is SGHVS, CDR2 FQNEAQ, per germline. CDR3 length: 15 amino acids. CDR3 DNA: TGTGCCAGCAGCCGAAATACGGGACGGGACACTGAAGCTTTCTTT. Protein sequence: CASSRNTGRDTEAFF.

The sample holds many counts of this clonotype. This sequence joins TRBV12-3 or TRBV12-4 and TRBJ2-1; the D is unclear. The CDR3 contains 10 residues. V lost 6 bases to trimming and J lost 5 bases, with 2 bases between them. The CDR3 is CASSNNEQFF. The CDR3 DNA sequence: TGTGCCAGCAGCAACAATGAGCAGTTCTTC.

This clonotype has at least ten counts. The chain employs TRBV7-9 and TRBJ2-5; no reliable D call. Trimming took 1 base from V and 1 from J, leaving 10 bases between them. The germline V gene encodes CDR1 SEHNR and CDR2 FQNEAQ (reference sequence). The CDR3 contains 15 residues. CDR3 protein: CASSLGGDIQETQYF. The DNA for the CDR3 is TGTGCCAGCAGCTTAGGTGGAGACATCCAAGAGACCCAGTACTTC.

This chain links TRBV28 with TRBJ1-1, with TRBD1 identical over 7 bases. The CDR3 is made up of 16 amino acids. CDR1 MDHEN and CDR2 SYDVKM come from the germline V gene. V lost 5 bases to trimming and J lost 3 bases; unmatched junction nucleotides: 12. Here the CDR3 reads CASSTTGWVKYTEAFF. CDR3 bases: TGTGCCAGCAGTACGACAGGGTGGGTTAAGTACACTGAAGCTTTCTTT.

This clonotype was counted between two and nine times. The chain has TRBV5-1 and TRBJ1-5; maybe TRBD1 (6 bases). Germline values: CDR1 SGHRS, CDR2 YFSETQ. The CDR3 totals 14 residues. The ends were cut back, 4 bases at V and 7 bases at J, with 15 bases in the middle. CDR3 DNA: TGCGCCAGCAGCCCCTGGATCACAGGGCAGCCCCAGCATTTT. Residues: CASSPWITGQPQHF.

The chain links TRBV7-2 to TRBJ2-7, with a weak D call TRBD1 (6 bases). Germline-derived CDR1 and CDR2 are SGHTA and FQGNSA. The length of the CDR3 is 14 residues. The V end lost 4 bases, the J end lost 4 bases, and 14 bases lay between the germline ends. The CDR3 coding sequence is TGTGCCAGCAGCTCCGTCGTGGGGGCATACGAGCAGTACTTC. Translating gives CASSSVVGAYEQYF.

This clonotype was counted between two and nine times. The V gene is TRBV2, the J gene TRBJ2-5; D unclear. CDR1 and CDR2 from the germline V gene are SNHLY and FYNNEI. Between the trimmed V and J ends, which lost 6 bases and 4 bases, there was a span of 9 bases. The length of the CDR3 is 12 residues. CDR3 coding DNA: TGTGCCAGCAGAGAGAGTCTAGAGACCCAGTACTTC. It translates to CASRESLETQYF.

The rearrangement joins TRBV20-1 to TRBJ2-7; D tentatively fits TRBD1 or TRBD2 (5 bases each). The germline V and J ends were trimmed by 3 bases and 2 bases, with 11 bases remaining between them. The V gene's germline CDR1 is DFQATT and CDR2 SNEGSKA (reference sequence). The CDR3 is 13 amino acids. This CDR3 is CSARGDGTYEQYF. CDR3 in DNA: TGCAGTGCTAGGGGGGACGGAACCTACGAGCAGTACTTC.

This clonotype was picked up many times. The CDR3 is CASSKDTLNTEAFF. The CDR3 DNA follows: TGTGCCAGCAGTAAGGACACCTTGAACACTGAAGCTTTCTTT. This chain uses TRBV6-1 with TRBJ1-1; weak D call: TRBD1 (5 bases). The CDR3 has 14 residues. Germline lookup yields CDR1 MNHNS and CDR2 SASEGT. V lost 5 bases, J lost 0 bases, and 10 bases lay in between.

This clonotype was counted ten times or more. This chain joins TRBV10-2 and TRBJ2-2; 7 nucleotides agree with TRBD1. Trimming at V came to 1 base and at J to 2 bases, leaving 4 bases not matched to a gene. The CDR3 runs to 16 residues. CDR1 and CDR2 from the germline V gene are WSHSY and SAAADI. CDR3 sequence (DNA): TGCGCCAGCAGTGAGTGGGCAGGGGGTAACACCGGGGAGCTGTTTTTT. The encoded protein is CASSEWAGGNTGELFF.

The rearrangement uses TRBV11-1 and TRBJ2-7, with 14 positions matching TRBD2. J lost 2 bases, V lost 5 bases, and 5 bases had no gene match. CDR1 and CDR2 (germline): SGHAT, FQDESV (reference sequence). The CDR3 contains 16 residues. In DNA, the CDR3 is TGTGCCAGCAGCGGAAGGGGACTAGCGGGAGCCTACGAGCAGTACTTC. Translating it yields CASSGRGLAGAYEQYF. Variable domain in full (rest from reference TRBV11-1 and TRBJ2-7): EAEVAQSPRYKITEKSQAVAFWCDPISGHATLYWYRQILGQGPELLVQFQDESVVDDSQLPKDRFSAERLKGVDSTLKIQPAELGDSAMYLCASSGRGLAGAYEQYFGPGTRLTVT.

This clonotype occurred many times. The V call is TRBV28, the J call TRBJ1-2; possibly TRBD1 for D (5 bases). Trimming took off 4 bases at V and 8 bases at J, with 11 bases between the two ends. Per germline, CDR1 MDHEN and CDR2 SYDVKM. The length of the CDR3 is 12 residues. CDR3: CASSSGTSGYTF. Here the CDR3 DNA reads TGTGCCAGCAGTTCAGGGACCTCCGGCTACACCTTC.

V usage is TRBV27 and J usage is TRBJ1-2; D is uncertain. The CDR3 length is 15 residues. V was shortened by 0 bases and J by 5 bases, with 13 bases between the two germline ends. Germline lookup yields CDR1 MNHEY and CDR2 SMNVEV (reference sequence). This chain's CDR3 is CASSLSGHPAYGYTF. CDR3 DNA: TGTGCCAGCAGTTTATCGGGTCACCCAGCTTATGGCTACACCTTC.

Here the CDR3 reads CSARLSGTSETQYF. The CDR3, as DNA: TGCAGTGCTAGACTTAGCGGGACCTCCGAGACCCAGTACTTC. The rearrangement links TRBV20-1 to TRBJ2-5; TRBD2 matches 8 bases. The germline CDR1 and CDR2 sequences are DFQATT and SNEGSKA (reference sequence). Losses at the gene ends were 2 bases for V and 5 bases for J; bases not matched to a gene: 7. CDR3 length: 14 residues.

For this clonotype: The conserved phenylalanine or tryptophan is not found at the CDR3 terminus, so this likely reflects a read error. The chain combines TRBV27 with TRBJ2-7, with D hard to call. Germline lookup yields CDR1 MNHEY and CDR2 SMNVEV (reference sequence). The V gene lost 5 bases and the J gene lost 2 bases, with 10 bases spanning the gap. The CDR3 extends over 13 amino acids. CDR3 loop: CASSSTAPYEQYL. The CDR3, as DNA: TGTGCCAGCAGTAGTACAGCTCCCTACGAGCAGTACCTC.

This clonotype has a handful of counts. The chain links TRBV2 to TRBJ2-5; D is perhaps TRBD1 (6 bases). Trimming removed 4 bases from V and 4 bases from J, with 22 bases in between. The germline gives CDR1 SNHLY, CDR2 FYNNEI. The CDR3 sequence is 17 residues long. The chain's CDR3 is CASSGTTGFGVGETQYF. DNA for the CDR3: TGTGCCAGCAGTGGAACTACAGGGTTTGGTGTAGGAGAGACCCAGTACTTC.

This clonotype was counted many times. The chain couples TRBV7-8 to TRBJ1-1; TRBD1 aligns across 8 bases. V was clipped by 6 bases and J by 4 bases; unmatched bases: 7. This CDR3 contains 14 residues. Germline V gene sequence: CDR1 SGHVS, CDR2 FQNEAQ. The CDR3 DNA follows: TGTGCCAGCAGGACAGGGGCTCCCCCCACTGAAGCTTTCTTT. Encoded protein: CASRTGAPPTEAFF.

This clonotype was found many times. The chain is built from TRBV7-8 and TRBJ1-2; D remains unclear. The CDR3 has 15 residues. CDR1 and CDR2 (germline): SGHVS, FQNEAQ. V was trimmed by 0 bases and J by 8 bases, leaving 16 bases between them. CDR3 nucleotides: TGTGCCAGCAGCTTAGCAGTCTCCCGGGAGTACGGCTACACCTTC. It is translated as CASSLAVSREYGYTF.

This clonotype was detected many times. J is TRBJ1-5 and V is TRBV6-4; no clear D. The CDR3 loop spans 15 amino acids. Trimming removed 9 bases at V and 1 base at J, with 16 bases between. Germline values: CDR1 MRHNA, CDR2 SNTAGT. CDR3 region: CARIFISGSNQPQHF. CDR3 sequence (DNA): TGTGCCAGGATTTTCATTTCGGGAAGCAATCAGCCCCAGCATTTT.

Many counts were recorded for this clonotype. This rearrangement joins TRBV12-3 or TRBV12-4 to TRBJ1-1, with D perhaps TRBD1 (6 bases). CDR3 length: 15 amino acids. The V and J ends lost 6 bases and 2 bases respectively, with 16 bases between them. The DNA of the CDR3 is TGTGCCAGCAGGTCGGAAGGGGGGATTAACACTGAAGCTTTCTTT. Translating it yields CASRSEGGINTEAFF.